The T cell receptor beta chain under discussion was sequenced for a study of T cells in Graves' hyperthyroidism and ophthalmopathy. The patients, who ranged from 18 to 65 in age, presented with newly diagnosed hyperthyroidism lasting under 2 months. The investigators amplified TCR beta CDR3 regions from RNA transcripts. A set of HTBI primers served as the primers for a first-round RT-PCR of the TCR CDR3. Via MiXCR, TCRdb re-called the multiplex PCR reads, giving one row per CDR3 protein. The data show 530,000 or so distinct CDR3 sequences, about half seen once. This clonotype showed up many times. The receptor was isolated from a woman aged 18-29 years with Graves' hyperthyroidism. The sequenced sample was peripheral blood or thyroid tissue (not recorded which).

The CDR3 here is CASNRTVLHEQYF. The CDR3 DNA is TGTGCCAGCAATCGGACCGTATTGCACGAGCAGTACTTC. The rearrangement uses TRBV24-1 and TRBJ2-7; D is undetermined. From germline, CDR1 is KGHDR and CDR2 SFDVKD. V was clipped by 11 bases and J by 5 bases, with 18 bases between them. The CDR3 contains 13 residues.